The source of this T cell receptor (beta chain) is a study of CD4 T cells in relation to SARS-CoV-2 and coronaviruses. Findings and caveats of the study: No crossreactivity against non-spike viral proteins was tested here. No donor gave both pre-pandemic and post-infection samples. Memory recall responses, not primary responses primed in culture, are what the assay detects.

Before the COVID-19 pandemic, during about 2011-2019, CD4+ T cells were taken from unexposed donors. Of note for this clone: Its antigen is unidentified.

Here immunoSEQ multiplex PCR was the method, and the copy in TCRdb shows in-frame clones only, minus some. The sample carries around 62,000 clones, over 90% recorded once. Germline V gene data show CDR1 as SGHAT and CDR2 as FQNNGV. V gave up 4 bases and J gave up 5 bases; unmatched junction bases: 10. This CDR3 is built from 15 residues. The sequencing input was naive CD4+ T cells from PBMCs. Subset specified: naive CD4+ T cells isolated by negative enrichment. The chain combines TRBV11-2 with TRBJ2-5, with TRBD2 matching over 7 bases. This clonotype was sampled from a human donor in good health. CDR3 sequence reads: CASSSLATRKETQYF. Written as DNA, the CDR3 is TGTGCCAGCAGCTCACTAGCGACCAGGAAGGAGACCCAGTACTTC.